Listed below are T cell receptor beta chains from one sample, sequenced in a study of T cell responses to AZD1222 COVID-19 vaccine. Clones were read by immunoSEQ multiplex PCR, and TCRdb kept only the in-frame ones, dropping some. The sample includes about 130,000 clones, approximately 93% of them seen just once. The sample here was peripheral blood, taken on day 0 of AZD1222 vaccination. The receptor set was obtained from an adult in good health. CDR3s include the opening cysteine and the closing phenylalanine or tryptophan. The D gene is left open where the match is weak. Some rows mark clone size as missing; the rest say once, few, many or name a class of expanded clone.

J gene,V gene,clone size,D gene,CDR3 protein,CDR3 DNA
TRBJ1-5,TRBV21-1,NA,NA,CASSKDRYRGPYSNQPQHF,TGTGCCAGCAGCAAAGACAGGTACAGGGGCCCTTATAGCAATCAGCCCCAGCATTTT
TRBJ1-2,TRBV5-4,NA,TRBD1,CASSAGTGNYGYTF,TGTGCCAGCAGCGCCGGGACAGGGAACTATGGCTACACCTTC
TRBJ2-1,TRBV30,NA,NA,CACQRLSNAEQFF,TGTGCCTGCCAGCGGTTGTCCAATGCTGAGCAGTTCTTC
TRBJ1-3,TRBV10-1,NA,NA,CASSDTGQPSGNTIYF,TGCGCCAGCAGTGATACGGGACAACCCTCTGGAAACACCATATATTTT
TRBJ2-1,TRBV24-1,NA,TRBD2,CATSEAGGPSEQFF,TGTGCCACCAGTGAGGCGGGAGGGCCCTCTGAGCAGTTCTTC
TRBJ1-5,TRBV19,NA,NA,CASSIDEGTYQPQHF,TGTGCCAGTAGTATAGATGAAGGGACATATCAGCCCCAGCATTTT
TRBJ1-3,TRBV7-9,NA,NA,CASSLWGTSGNTIYF,TGTGCCAGCAGCTTATGGGGGACGTCTGGAAACACCATATATTTT
TRBJ2-7,TRBV18,NA,TRBD1,CASSTWDRLYEQYF,TGTGCCAGCTCGACCTGGGACAGGCTGTACGAGCAGTACTTC
TRBJ1-4,TRBV5-6,NA,TRBD1,CASSFTGGSNEKLFF,TGTGCCAGCAGCTTTACAGGGGGCTCAAATGAAAAACTGTTTTTT
TRBJ2-7,TRBV18,NA,TRBD1,CASSLPQGASYEQYF,TGTGCCAGCTCCCTTCCACAGGGGGCGTCATACGAGCAGTACTTC
TRBJ2-5,TRBV12-3/TRBV12-4,NA,TRBD1,CASSVTGWETQYF,TGTGCCAGCTCCGTGACAGGGTGGGAGACCCAGTACTTC
TRBJ2-7,TRBV12-1,NA,NA,CASKGPSYEQYF,TGTGCCAGCAAGGGTCCCTCCTACGAGCAGTACTTC
TRBJ1-1,TRBV6-5,NA,NA,CASSLSGGNTEAFF,TGTGCCAGCAGCCTCTCAGGCGGGAACACTGAAGCTTTCTTT
TRBJ2-1,TRBV29-1,NA,NA,CSGMGAVLELSPYNEQFF,TGCAGCGGCATGGGGGCCGTACTAGAATTAAGCCCCTACAATGAGCAGTTCTTC
TRBJ2-7,TRBV9,NA,TRBD2,CASSATGTSGYEQYF,TGTGCCAGCAGCGCCACCGGGACTAGCGGATACGAGCAGTACTTC
TRBJ2-5,TRBV5-6,NA,NA,CASSSGGSYQETQYF,TGTGCCAGCAGCTCAGGAGGGTCGTACCAAGAGACCCAGTACTTC
TRBJ1-4,TRBV7-8,NA,TRBD1,CASSFSGTAGEKLFF,TGTGCCAGCAGCTTCTCCGGGACAGCGGGAGAAAAACTGTTTTTT
TRBJ1-2,TRBV10-3,NA,TRBD1,CAIREQGLYGYTF,TGTGCCATCAGAGAACAGGGGCTGTATGGCTACACCTTC
TRBJ1-3,TRBV27,NA,NA,CASSFGGPGNTIYF,TGTGCCAGCAGTTTTGGGGGTCCTGGAAACACCATATATTTT
TRBJ2-7,TRBV6-2/TRBV6-3,NA,NA,CASSQGFYEQYF,TGTGCCAGCAGCCAGGGTTTCTACGAGCAGTACTTC
TRBJ1-1,TRBV24-1,NA,NA,CATSDPDGEAFF,TGTGCCACCAGTGATCCGGACGGTGAAGCTTTCTTT
TRBJ1-4,TRBV5-4,few,TRBD1,CASSAGTATNEKLFF,TGTGCCAGCAGCGCCGGGACAGCAACTAATGAAAAACTGTTTTTT
TRBJ2-3,TRBV27,NA,TRBD1,CASSDRGRTDTQYF,TGTGCCAGCAGCGACAGGGGACGCACAGATACGCAGTATTTT
TRBJ2-7,TRBV7-3,NA,NA,CASSLTLGRNTTSYEQYF,TGTGCCAGCAGCTTAACGCTCGGTCGAAACACTACATCCTACGAGCAGTACTTC
TRBJ2-2,TRBV7-8,NA,NA,CASSLGRGRGTGELFF,TGTGCCAGCAGCTTAGGGCGTGGCAGGGGCACCGGGGAGCTGTTTTTT
TRBJ1-3,TRBV28,NA,TRBD1,CASSLTGGLYSGNTIYF,TGTGCCAGCAGTTTAACAGGGGGCCTTTACTCTGGAAACACCATATATTTT
TRBJ1-2,TRBV27,NA,TRBD1,CASSSNRGRGIGYGYTF,TGTGCCAGCAGTTCAAACAGGGGTCGGGGTATTGGCTATGGCTACACCTTC
TRBJ1-1,TRBV28,NA,NA,CASRDSLNTEAFF,TGTGCCAGCAGGGACAGCTTGAACACTGAAGCTTTCTTT
TRBJ1-1,TRBV5-1,NA,NA,CASSRAVMNTEAFF,TGCGCCAGCAGCCGGGCAGTCATGAACACTGAAGCTTTCTTT
TRBJ1-2,TRBV10-3,NA,NA,CAISEKVSRGYGYTF,TGTGCCATCAGTGAGAAGGTCAGTAGGGGCTATGGCTACACCTTC
TRBJ1-2,TRBV25-1,NA,NA,CASSPLGAGKEDNGYTF,TGCGCCAGCAGCCCGTTGGGGGCAGGGAAGGAAGACAATGGCTACACCTTC
TRBJ1-5,TRBV19,NA,NA,CASSIGQHSNQPQHF,TGTGCCAGTAGTATAGGACAACATAGCAATCAGCCCCAGCATTTT
TRBJ2-3,TRBV28,NA,NA,CASSSLYLWARANTDTQYF,TGTGCCAGCAGTTCCCTCTACTTATGGGCCAGGGCTAACACAGATACGCAGTATTTT
TRBJ2-1,TRBV13,NA,TRBD2,CASSLTGGRNNEQFF,TGTGCCAGCAGCTTAACTGGCGGGAGGAACAATGAGCAGTTCTTC
TRBJ2-1,TRBV29-1,few,TRBD2,CSVEEGLAGGGYKEQFF,TGCAGCGTTGAAGAAGGACTAGCGGGAGGGGGGTACAAGGAGCAGTTCTTC
TRBJ1-1,TRBV19,NA,NA,CASRMEGTEAFF,TGTGCCAGTAGAATGGAAGGGACTGAAGCTTTCTTT
TRBJ1-2,TRBV29-1,NA,TRBD1,CSVVTGTYGYTF,TGCAGCGTTGTGACAGGGACCTATGGCTACACCTTC
TRBJ1-1,TRBV7-8,NA,TRBD1,CASRFDRGGVGTEAFF,TGTGCCAGCAGGTTCGACAGGGGCGGCGTTGGCACTGAAGCTTTCTTT
TRBJ2-2,TRBV11-2,once,TRBD2,CASSFKLFWTSGMGGELFF,TGTGCCAGCAGCTTCAAATTATTTTGGACTAGCGGGATGGGCGGGGAGCTGTTTTTT
TRBJ2-3,TRBV9,once,NA,CASSVEQNTDTQYF,TGTGCCAGCAGCGTAGAACAGAACACAGATACGCAGTATTTT
TRBJ2-7,TRBV9,NA,TRBD1,CASSVDTGGAPYEQYF,TGTGCCAGCAGCGTAGACACAGGGGGCGCTCCCTACGAGCAGTACTTC
TRBJ1-2,TRBV12-5,NA,NA,CASGFDYGYTF,TGTGCTAGTGGTTTTGACTATGGCTACACCTTC
TRBJ2-7,TRBV5-8,NA,TRBD1,CASSLRGTGSNYEQYF,TGTGCCAGCAGCTTGCGAGGGACAGGGTCGAATTACGAGCAGTACTTC
TRBJ2-7,TRBV27,NA,TRBD1,CASSDTGGFYEQYF,TGTGCCAGCAGTGACACAGGGGGCTTCTACGAGCAGTACTTC
TRBJ1-2,TRBV28,NA,TRBD1,CASSWDRRGYGYTF,TGTGCCAGCAGTTGGGACAGGCGGGGCTATGGCTACACCTTC
TRBJ2-1,TRBV2,NA,NA,CASSVDRPYNEQFF,TGTGCCAGCAGTGTTGACAGGCCTTACAATGAGCAGTTCTTC
TRBJ2-7,TRBV14,NA,TRBD2,CASSQVTSGSTQQYF,TGTGCCAGCAGCCAAGTGACTAGCGGGTCTACCCAGCAGTACTTC
TRBJ2-7,TRBV5-5,NA,NA,CASSYRTEVYEQYF,TGTGCCAGCAGCTACCGGACCGAAGTCTACGAGCAGTACTTC
TRBJ1-2,TRBV5-4,NA,NA,CASSLAVQKFYGYTF,TGTGCCAGCAGCTTGGCCGTACAGAAATTCTATGGCTACACCTTC
TRBJ1-4,TRBV10-3,NA,NA,CAISESREWANEKLFF,TGTGCCATCAGTGAGTCAAGGGAATGGGCTAATGAAAAACTGTTTTTT
TRBJ2-5,TRBV19,NA,NA,CASSKRAQETQYF,TGTGCCAGTAGTAAAAGGGCCCAAGAGACCCAGTACTTC
TRBJ2-3,TRBV5-1,NA,NA,CASSGILSDTQYF,TGCGCCAGCAGCGGAATCCTGTCAGATACGCAGTATTTT
TRBJ1-1,TRBV12-3/TRBV12-4,NA,NA,CASSLAGKEAFF,TGTGCCAGCAGTTTAGCGGGTAAGGAAGCTTTCTTT
TRBJ2-7,TRBV11-1,NA,NA,CASNQEGGPEQYF,TGTGCCAGCAACCAGGAGGGGGGGCCCGAGCAGTACTTC